The clone carrying this T cell receptor beta chain was counted a few times. The antigen remains unidentified. This record belongs to a study of T-cell memory formation after mild COVID-19. In the study overall: Across donors, TCR clusters were largely donor specific. Notes on the study in general: Mostly located in CM and EM were contracting CD4+ clones, with contracting CD8+ clones located in EMRA. Second-wave clones reaching peak frequency on day 37 lacked confirmed SARS-CoV-2 specificity. CD4/CD8 balance held among clones contracting day 15 to 85, and later expanders leaned CD4+.

TCRdb re-derived calls from the 5' RACE reads in MiXCR, one entry per CDR3 protein. The sample consists of about 290,000 distinct CDR3 sequences, 15% to 20% of them appearing once. This receptor was obtained from a man younger than 30 who had mild COVID-19 (a few samples of this study predate the infection). Cell type and time point are not known. The specimen was PBMCs or a T cell subset sorted from them (not recorded which).

The CDR3 coding sequence is TGTGCCAGCAGCTTAAGCGGGGGGGCTCAAGAGCAGTTCTTC. It encodes CASSLSGGAQEQFF. The rearrangement uses TRBV7-9 and TRBJ2-1; 10 bases map to TRBD2. After removal of 2 bases from V and 10 bases from J, the junction contained 5 bases not matched to a gene. This CDR3 has 14 residues. The germline CDR1 and CDR2 sequences are SEHNR and FQNEAQ (reference sequence).